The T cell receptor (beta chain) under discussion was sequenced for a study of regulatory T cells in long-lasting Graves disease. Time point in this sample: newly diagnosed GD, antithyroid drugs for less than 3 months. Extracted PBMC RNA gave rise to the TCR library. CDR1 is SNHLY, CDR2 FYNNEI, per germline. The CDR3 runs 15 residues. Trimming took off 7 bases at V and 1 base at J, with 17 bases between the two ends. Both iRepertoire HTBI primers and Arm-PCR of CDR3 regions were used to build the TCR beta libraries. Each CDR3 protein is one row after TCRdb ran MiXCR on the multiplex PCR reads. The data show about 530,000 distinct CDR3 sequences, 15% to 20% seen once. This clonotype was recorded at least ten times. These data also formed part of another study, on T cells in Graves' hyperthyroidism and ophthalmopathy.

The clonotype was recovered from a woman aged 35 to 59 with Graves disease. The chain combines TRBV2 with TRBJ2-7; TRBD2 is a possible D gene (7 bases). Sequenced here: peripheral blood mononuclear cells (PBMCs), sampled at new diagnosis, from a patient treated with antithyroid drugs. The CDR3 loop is CASTLGGLASYEQYF. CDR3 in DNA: TGTGCCAGCACCCTCGGGGGGCTGGCGTCCTACGAGCAGTACTTC.